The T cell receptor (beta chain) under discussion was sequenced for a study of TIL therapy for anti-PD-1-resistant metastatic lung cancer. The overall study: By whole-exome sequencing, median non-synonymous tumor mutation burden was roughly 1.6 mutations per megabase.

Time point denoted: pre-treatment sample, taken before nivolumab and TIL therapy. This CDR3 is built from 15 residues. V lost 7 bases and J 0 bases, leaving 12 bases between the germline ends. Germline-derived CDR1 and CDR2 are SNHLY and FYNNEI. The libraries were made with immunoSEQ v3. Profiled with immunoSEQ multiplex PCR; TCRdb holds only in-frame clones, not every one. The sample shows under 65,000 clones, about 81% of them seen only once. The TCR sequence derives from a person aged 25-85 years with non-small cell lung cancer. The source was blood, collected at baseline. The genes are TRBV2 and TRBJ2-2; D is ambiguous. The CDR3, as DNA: TGTGCCAGCACCCCCTGGACGGCGAACACCGGGGAGCTGTTTTTT. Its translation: CASTPWTANTGELFF.